The 21 T cell receptor beta chains presented below share a single source sample, sequenced in a study of beta chain features in type 1 diabetes. Study-level findings and limits: Type 1 diabetes patients had TCRB CDR3s that were shorter (moderately but significantly so) in all four CD4+ subsets.

Expressed TCRB transcripts were sequenced because the entire RNA isolate underwent reverse transcription. Method: immunoSEQ multiplex PCR; TCRdb's copy keeps in-frame clones and lacks some. Of 500,000 to 850,000 clones in the sample, 11% to 15% were seen once. These receptors have no known antigen. Sequenced material: naive CD4+ T cells from blood. These receptors were taken from a man between 18 and 35 years old with type 1 diabetes.

This clone has just a few counts. The CDR3 DNA is TGCAGCGTTGAAGACACAGATACGCAGTATTTT. This sequence encodes CSVEDTDTQYF. J is TRBJ2-3 and V is TRBV29-1; D remains ambiguous. CDR1 is SQVTM, CDR2 ANQGSEA, per germline. The CDR3 is 11 residues long. Trimming removed 0 bases at V and 2 bases at J, with 0 bases between.

The chain links TRBV5-6 to TRBJ2-4; D might be TRBD2 (6 bases). The V and J ends lost 4 bases and 7 bases respectively, with 21 bases between them. The CDR3 length is 16 residues. Germline CDR1 SGHDT, CDR2 YYEEEE. CDR3 coding DNA: TGTGCCAGCAGCCTGACATCGGGGGTGGGTAACAACATTCAGTACTTC. This encodes CASSLTSGVGNNIQYF.

V gene TRBV30 combines with J gene TRBJ1-2; D unresolved. With 2 bases removed from V and 4 bases from J, the gap between germline ends came to 8 bases. Germline-derived CDR1 and CDR2 are GTSNPN and SVGIG (reference sequence). The CDR3 sequence is 12 residues long. The CDR3, as DNA: TGTGCCTGGAGTCTAGGACCCTATGGCTACACCTTC. This encodes CAWSLGPYGYTF.

This clone was found a few times. The CDR3 DNA reads as TGTGCCAGCGGACTAGATTCGTACGAGCAGTACTTC. Its protein product is CASGLDSYEQYF. J is TRBJ2-7 and V is TRBV7-9; TRBD2 matches 7 bases. CDR3 length: 12 amino acids. V trimming: 8 bases; J trimming: 4 bases; junction bases outside the gene matches: 5. CDR1 is SEHNR and CDR2 is FQNEAQ in the germline V gene (reference sequence). The full variable domain, completed using reference TRBV7-9 and TRBJ2-7, is DTGVSQNPRHKITKRGQNVTFRCDPISEHNRLYWYRQTLGQGPEFLTYFQNEAQLEKSRLLSDRFSAERPKGSFSTLEIQRTEQGDSAMYLCASGLDSYEQYFGPGTRLTVT.

The chain carries TRBV7-3 and TRBJ2-2; D is possibly TRBD1 (6 bases). Trimming left V 2 bases short and J 5 bases short, with 15 bases between. CDR1 and CDR2 from the germline V gene are SGHTA and FQGTGA. CDR3 length equals 16 residues. This chain's CDR3 is CASSLAPGQQTGELFF. The CDR3 DNA reads TGTGCCAGCAGCTTAGCCCCGGGACAACAAACCGGGGAGCTGTTTTTT.

The chain employs TRBV5-6 and TRBJ2-2; D is possibly TRBD2 (6 bases). Germline V gene data show CDR1 as SGHDT and CDR2 as YYEEEE. This CDR3 is built from 15 residues. V dropped 2 bases and J dropped 4 bases, with 12 bases sitting between them. DNA of the CDR3: TGTGCCAGCAGCTTTCGGGGGTTGGGCACCGGGGAGCTGTTTTTT. Amino acids: CASSFRGLGTGELFF.

CDR3 in DNA: TGTGCCAGCAGTCCCCAGTGGCGGACTAACTATGGCTACACCTTC. This gives the protein CASSPQWRTNYGYTF. The chain carries TRBV6-5 and TRBJ1-2; D remains unclear. The germline CDR1 and CDR2 sequences are MNHEY and SVGAGI. This CDR3 has 15 residues. With 5 bases removed from V and 0 bases from J, the gap between germline ends came to 13 bases.

A note on this clone: A junction end diverges from the germline sequence, so it may reflect a read error. This chain links TRBV7-7 with TRBJ2-2; 7 nucleotides align to TRBD1. CDR3 length: 16 residues. Germline assignment: CDR1 SSHAT and CDR2 FNYEAQ (reference sequence). The DNA for the CDR3 is TGTGCTAGCAGCTTGAATCCCGGGACAGCAACCGGGGAGCTGTTTTTT. It codes for CASSLNPGTATGELFF.

This clone was seen more than once but under ten times. The chain has TRBV30 and TRBJ2-5; D remains ambiguous. The end of the DNA is better explained by TRBJ2-7, so the J call may be wrong. CDR3 length: 12 residues. The V gene's germline CDR1 is GTSNPN and CDR2 SVGIG (reference sequence). The DNA for the CDR3 is TGTGCCTGGAGTGTAATAGGCTACGAGCAGTACTTC. It yields the protein CAWSVIGYEQYF.

This rearrangement joins TRBV29-1 to TRBJ2-5, with TRBD1 identical over 9 bases. This CDR3 contains 14 residues. Losses at the gene ends were 6 bases for V and 5 bases for J; bases not matched to a gene: 10. Germline V gene sequence: CDR1 SQVTM, CDR2 ANQGSEA. CDR3 residues: CSVYRTGVGETQYF. The CDR3 nucleotides are TGCAGCGTCTACCGGACAGGGGTGGGGGAGACCCAGTACTTC.

This clone was picked up a small number of times. The chain recombines TRBV10-3 with TRBJ2-5, with 9 bases fitting TRBD2. The CDR3 runs to 14 residues. Germline assignment: CDR1 ENHRY and CDR2 SYGVKD. V dropped 4 bases and J dropped 4; count of bases not matched to a gene: 4. CDR3 loop: CAISGPGLAETQYF. The DNA of the CDR3 is TGTGCCATCAGTGGGCCGGGACTAGCAGAGACCCAGTACTTC.

With respect to this clone: In the same sample, other DNA sequences code for this CDR3. The J gene is TRBJ2-2, the V gene TRBV29-1, with D tentatively TRBD1 (5 bases). The CDR3 has 18 residues. Per germline, CDR1 SQVTM and CDR2 ANQGSEA. The V and J ends lost 8 bases and 5 bases respectively, with 30 bases between them. CDR3 residues: CSPSVGPRQPIKTGELFF. CDR3 in DNA: TGCAGCCCCTCGGTGGGGCCGAGGCAGCCCATTAAGACCGGGGAGCTGTTTTTT.

V and J are TRBV15 and TRBJ2-1; 8 bases fit TRBD1. With V trimmed by 1 base and J by 3 bases, 5 bases remained unmatched. The germline V gene encodes CDR1 LNHNV and CDR2 YYDKDF (reference sequence). The CDR3 is 16 amino acids. This chain's CDR3 is CATSRAGGRDYNEQFF. CDR3 sequence (DNA): TGTGCCACCAGCAGAGCAGGGGGCCGGGACTACAATGAGCAGTTCTTC.

The chain joins TRBV27 to TRBJ1-4; D ambiguous. CDR1 is MNHEY, CDR2 SMNVEV, per germline (reference sequence). The CDR3 loop spans 13 amino acids. Trimming took off 5 bases at V and 7 bases at J, with 11 bases between the two ends. DNA of the CDR3: TGTGCCAGCAGTCCTCCCGGGAGTGAAAAACTGTTTTTT. It specifies CASSPPGSEKLFF.

This clone was found a few times. V usage is TRBV11-3 and J usage is TRBJ2-3; D is ambiguous. The CDR3 is made up of 12 amino acids. Looked up from germline, CDR1 is SGHNT and CDR2 is YENEEA. The germline V and J ends were trimmed by 7 bases and 6 bases, with 11 bases remaining between them. CDR3 bases: TGTGCCAGCAAAGGCGATGGCGATACGCAGTATTTT. Its translation is CASKGDGDTQYF.

This clone has more than one count but fewer than ten. J is TRBJ1-3 and V is TRBV6-5; D gene unclear. Looked up from germline, CDR1 is MNHEY and CDR2 is SVGAGI. Trimming left V 3 bases short and J 2 bases short, with 8 bases between. The CDR3 loop spans 14 amino acids. In nucleotides, the CDR3 is TGTGCCAGCAGTTATGGACCGACTGGAAACACCATATATTTT. This gives the protein CASSYGPTGNTIYF.

The chain is built from TRBV29-1 and TRBJ2-5; TRBD1 or TRBD2 may be the D gene (5 bases each). V was trimmed by 7 bases and J by 4 bases, leaving 16 bases between them. There are 13 residues in the CDR3. Looked up from germline, CDR1 is SQVTM and CDR2 is ANQGSEA. CDR3 residues: CSGDGPYRETQYF. DNA of the CDR3: TGCAGCGGGGACGGACCATACCGAGAGACCCAGTACTTC.

A few counts support this clone. The chain combines TRBV27 with TRBJ2-5; 8 positions match TRBD2. Trimming took 6 bases from V and 3 from J; bases not matched to a gene: 3. The germline gives CDR1 MNHEY, CDR2 SMNVEV (reference sequence). This CDR3 comprises 13 residues. This chain's CDR3 is CASRPGLEETQYF. In DNA form, the CDR3 reads TGTGCCAGCAGGCCGGGACTAGAAGAGACCCAGTACTTC.

The chain carries TRBV29-1 and TRBJ2-2; TRBD1 aligns across 7 bases. Trimming took 5 bases from V and 0 from J; bases not matched to a gene: 6. The CDR3 is 15 amino acids. Germline loops: CDR1 SQVTM, CDR2 ANQGSEA. The CDR3 loop reads CSVRTGLANTGELFF. CDR3 DNA: TGCAGCGTTCGGACAGGACTCGCGAACACCGGGGAGCTGTTTTTT.

This clone came up a few times. The chain couples TRBV11-2 to TRBJ2-5; no definite D call. Germline CDR1 is SGHAT and CDR2 is FQNNGV. This CDR3 comprises 13 residues. Trimming took 5 bases from V and 5 from J, leaving 12 bases between them. The CDR3 DNA sequence: TGTGCCAGCAGCCTGAGTTGGGCGGAGACCCAGTACTTC. Its translation: CASSLSWAETQYF.

The rearrangement uses TRBV7-9 and TRBJ1-3; TRBD1 is a possible D gene (5 bases). V was trimmed by 4 bases and J by 0 bases, leaving 13 bases between them. Germline CDR1 reads SEHNR; CDR2 reads FQNEAQ (reference sequence). There are 16 residues in the CDR3. CDR3 in DNA: TGTGCCAGCAGCTGGGGACGGATCGACTCTGGAAACACCATATATTTT. Translated: CASSWGRIDSGNTIYF.